Listed here are 15 T cell receptor beta chains from one sample, sequenced in a study of tumor-infiltrating lymphocytes in primary liver carcinoma. TCR beta cDNA was prepared out of roughly 450 ng total RNA by means of a constant-region primer. The TCR beta library was amplified through three nested multiplex PCR rounds in a modified ARM-PCR procedure. Investigators reported that the first two PCR rounds, at 10 cycles each, used TRBV1-TRBV30 forward primers with a C-beta reverse primer. From the multiplex PCR reads, TCRdb called clonotypes with MiXCR, one entry per CDR3 protein. This table has 330,000 or so distinct CDR3 sequences, around 60% appearing once. The blood RNA (from unsorted whole blood) was obtained, and germline DNA was also extracted. The sample taken for sequencing was peripheral blood. The receptors stem from a man aged 35 to 55 with primary liver carcinoma and hepatitis B virus infection.

Ten or more counts support this clonotype. This chain connects TRBV11-2 to TRBJ2-7; TRBD1 might be the D (6 bases). Germline V gene data show CDR1 as SGHAT and CDR2 as FQNNGV. The CDR3 sequence is 15 residues long. Trimming shortened V by 5 bases and J by 1 base, and 15 bases separated the two germline ends. The CDR3 DNA sequence: TGTGCCAGCAGCATAGGGACACCTTCTTCCTACGAGCAGTACTTC. Translated, it gives CASSIGTPSSYEQYF.

For this clonotype: This may stem from a read error, because a much larger clone lies one nucleotide away. The genes are TRBV6-2 or TRBV6-3 and TRBJ2-7; 8 bases are a match to TRBD1. This CDR3 region has 14 residues. Trimming cost V 7 bases and J 3 bases; bases outside gene matches: 8. Germline V CDR1 and CDR2: MNHEY, SVGEGT. CDR3 coding DNA: TGTGCCAGCATCAGGACAGGGTCGGGCTACGAGCAGTACTTC. This gives the protein CASIRTGSGYEQYF.

Details on this clonotype: A far larger clone lies a single base away; this is likely a read error. The chain joins TRBV6-6 to TRBJ2-5, with no clear D. Germline-derived CDR1 and CDR2 are MNHNY and SVGAGI (reference sequence). This CDR3 is 11 amino acids long. CDR3: CARSYQETQYF. Here the CDR3 DNA reads TGTGCCCGCAGTTACCAAGAGACCCAGTACTTC.

This clonotype was seen a few times. The chain recombines TRBV28 with TRBJ2-2, with 8 bases that match TRBD2. In germline, CDR1 is MDHEN, CDR2 SYDVKM. The CDR3 covers 16 residues. The J segment lost 1 base and the V segment lost 2 bases, leaving 3 bases of the junction unmatched. CDR3 coding DNA: TGTGCCAGCAGTTTAGACGGGACTAGGAACACCGGGGAGCTGTTTTTT. Translating it yields CASSLDGTRNTGELFF.

J is TRBJ2-3 and V is TRBV5-6, with D tentatively TRBD2 (5 bases). V gave up 4 bases and J gave up 4 bases, with 16 bases separating them. CDR3 length: 15 residues. Germline lookup yields CDR1 SGHDT and CDR2 YYEEEE. CDR3 loop: CASSRLAGYADTQYF. The CDR3 DNA is TGTGCCAGCAGCCGATTGGCGGGTTATGCAGATACGCAGTATTTT.

Comment on this clonotype: The junction departs from germline at one end; a sequencing error may be responsible. The J gene is TRBJ2-7, the V gene TRBV12-3 or TRBV12-4; D perhaps matches TRBD2 (5 bases). The CDR3 is 17 residues long. CDR3 sequence: CASSPFKTGISSYDQYF. DNA for the CDR3: TGTGCCAGCAGTCCTTTCAAGACCGGGATAAGCTCCTACGATCAGTACTTC.

About this clonotype: Relative to the germline gene, one junction end is altered; a read error may explain this. This CDR3 is CASTGRRNTRELFF. As DNA, the CDR3 is TGTGCCAGCACGGGCCGGCGGAACACCAGGGAGCTGTTTTTT. The rearrangement links TRBV6-6 to TRBJ2-2; D remains unclear. CDR1 is MNHNY, CDR2 SVGAGI, per germline (reference sequence). The CDR3 spans 14 residues.

This clonotype was recorded only once. With a much larger clone just one base away, this may be a read error. This chain uses TRBV12-3 or TRBV12-4 with TRBJ2-6, with D hard to call. V shed 7 bases and J shed 0 bases, with 10 bases lying between them. The CDR3 sequence is 15 residues long. Here the CDR3 reads CASNIYGSGANVLTF. Written as DNA, the CDR3 is TGTGCCAGCAACATATACGGCTCTGGGGCCAACGTCCTGACTTTC.

As DNA, the CDR3 is TGCGCCAGCAGTTTATCCGGGGGGGGCAATCAGCCCCAGCATTTT. It is translated as CASSLSGGGNQPQHF. The J gene is TRBJ1-5, the V gene TRBV5-1; possible D gene TRBD1, 5 bases. CDR3 length: 15 residues. Germline V gene data show CDR1 as SGHRS and CDR2 as YFSETQ. Between the trimmed V and J ends, which lost 5 bases and 2 bases, there was a span of 14 bases.

The genes are TRBV28 and TRBJ2-4, with D possibly being TRBD2 (8 bases). Germline lookup yields CDR1 MDHEN and CDR2 SYDVKM. The CDR3 is 14 amino acids. V lost 10 bases to trimming and J lost 6 bases, with 19 bases between them. Written as DNA, the CDR3 is TGTGCCACTAGGACGGGAGGGGGCGGAAACATTCAGTACTTC. Protein sequence: CATRTGGGGNIQYF.

On this clonotype: A read error may produce the germline difference seen at one junction end. V usage is TRBV6-6 and J usage is TRBJ2-7; TRBD1 is a possible D gene (5 bases). The CDR3 covers 15 residues. Germline assignment: CDR1 MNHNY and CDR2 SVGAGI (reference sequence). The CDR3 reads CTRSSWTQGLYEQYF. CDR3 in DNA: TGTACCAGGAGTAGCTGGACCCAGGGTCTGTACGAGCAGTACTTC.

As regards this clonotype: Germline is not matched at one junction end, which may reflect a read error. The rearrangement joins TRBV6-1 to TRBJ1-2, with a possible D match to TRBD1 (6 bases). Per germline, CDR1 MNHNS and CDR2 SASEGT. CDR3 length: 13 residues. CDR3 in DNA: TGTGCCAGCAGTGAAGCTGGTCAGGGGCACCTTCACTTC. Translated, it gives CASSEAGQGHLHF.

On this clonotype: One end of the junction fails to match germline, which may point to a read error. The chain has TRBV28 and TRBJ1-2; D is perhaps TRBD1 (5 bases). Germline assignment: CDR1 MDHEN and CDR2 SYDVKM. This CDR3 has 12 amino acids. The CDR3 spells CASGGGNYVYTF. The CDR3 nucleotides read TGTGCCAGCGGGGGGGGAAACTATGTCTACACCTTC.

About this clonotype itself: This likely comes from a read error, as the CDR3 has no conserved phenylalanine or tryptophan at its end. The chain carries TRBV11-2 and TRBJ1-1; D is unresolved. CDR3 size: 15 residues. Deletions cut 3 bases from V and 0 bases from J, with 11 bases between. Germline CDR1 is SGHAT and CDR2 is FQNNGV. The CDR3 protein is CASSFQELMNTEAFL. The CDR3 nucleotides are TGTGCCAGCAGCTTTCAGGAGCTGATGAACACTGAAGCTTTCCTT.

This clonotype was seen many times. The chain employs TRBV29-1 and TRBJ2-5; possibly TRBD2 for D (7 bases). Per germline, CDR1 SQVTM and CDR2 ANQGSEA. Trimming pared 7 bases from V and 4 bases from J, leaving 13 bases between. The CDR3 is 12 amino acids. CDR3 residues: CSAEGGGETQYF. CDR3 coding DNA: TGCAGCGCCGAGGGGGGGGGAGAGACCCAGTACTTC.